The sequence of this T cell receptor beta chain was determined in a study of OX40 agonist ivuxolimab in advanced cancers. Study background: Patients assigned to dose escalation were diagnosed with hepatocellular carcinoma, melanoma, renal cell or head and neck cancer. Study-level results: CD8+ T cells averaged more expanded clones than CD4+. There was clonal expansion of CD4+ and CD8+ blood T cells by week 6 at 0.1 to 3.0 mg/kg.

Clones were read by immunoSEQ multiplex PCR, and TCRdb kept only the in-frame ones, dropping some. Of roughly 86,000 clones in the sample, roughly 92% were seen once. This CDR3 contains 13 residues. The V gene's germline CDR1 is GTSNPN and CDR2 SVGIG (reference sequence). Trimming removed 1 base at V and 4 bases at J, with 7 bases between. With respect to this clone: The target antigen is unknown.

The material was CD4+ or CD8+ T cells sorted from blood, obtained in a trial of the OX40 agonist ivuxolimab. This chain uses TRBV30 with TRBJ2-2, with D perhaps being TRBD1 or TRBD2 (5 bases each). The TCR sequence derives from an adult with an advanced solid tumor such as melanoma, head and neck, liver or kidney cancer. CDR3 coding DNA: TGTGCCTGGAGTGGGGACGGCACCGGGGAGCTGTTTTTT. This codes for CAWSGDGTGELFF.